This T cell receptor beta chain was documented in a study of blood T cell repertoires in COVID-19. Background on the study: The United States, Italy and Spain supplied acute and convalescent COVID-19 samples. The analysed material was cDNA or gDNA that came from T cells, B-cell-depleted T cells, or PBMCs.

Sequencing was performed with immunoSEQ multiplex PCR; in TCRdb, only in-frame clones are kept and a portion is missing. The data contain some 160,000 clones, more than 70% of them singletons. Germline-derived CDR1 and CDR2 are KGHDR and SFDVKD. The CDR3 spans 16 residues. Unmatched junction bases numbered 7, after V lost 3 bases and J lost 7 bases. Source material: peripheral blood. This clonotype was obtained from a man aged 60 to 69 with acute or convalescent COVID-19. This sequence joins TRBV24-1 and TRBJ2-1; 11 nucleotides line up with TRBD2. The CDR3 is CATSDRSGGAENEQFF. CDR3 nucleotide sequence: TGTGCCACCAGTGATCGTAGCGGGGGGGCCGAAAATGAGCAGTTCTTC.